The subject of this entry is one T cell receptor beta chain. This sample is drawn from a study of Ad26.COV2.S vaccination and SARS-CoV-2 variants. Treatment: some 20 received Ad26.COV2.S at low or high dose, single or two shots; 5 received placebo; per-sample allocation not given. Samples analyzed were those drawn on day 63 after the first vaccine or placebo injection. Sequencing was performed with immunoSEQ multiplex PCR; in TCRdb, only in-frame clones are kept and a portion is missing. The data contain 300,000 to 350,000 clones, roughly 89% of them seen just once; the ten biggest clones take up around 5.3%. CDR3 length equals 13 residues. Trimming removed 7 bases from V and 5 bases from J, with 15 bases in between. CDR1 and CDR2 (germline): KGHSH, LQKENI.

The chain has TRBV18 and TRBJ2-7, with D maybe TRBD1 (6 bases). The receptor comes from a person aged 18-60 years who received the Ad26.COV2.S COVID-19 vaccine or a placebo. The specimen was peripheral blood, collected in a trial of Ad26.COV2.S vaccine versus placebo. The CDR3 DNA is TGTGCCAGCTGTACAGGGTTCGGGGACGAGCAGTACTTC. Translating gives CASCTGFGDEQYF.